Listed below are T cell receptor beta chains from one sample, sequenced in a study of spatial heterogeneity in lung cancer. MiXCR, applied by TCRdb to the 5' RACE reads, yields one record per CDR3 protein. Of almost 75,000 distinct CDR3 sequences in the sample, about 14% were seen once. The specimen was PBMCs, collected at surgery. The receptors shown here come from a male donor with early-stage non-small cell lung cancer. The CDR3 runs from the conserved cysteine through the conserved F or W. A D gene is named only where the DNA matches it firmly. Only some rows state a clone size, as once, few, many or a class for expanded clones.

len: 12
abundance: many
d_gene: NA
v_gene: TRBV29-1
j_gene: TRBJ2-7
CDR3nt: TGCAGCGTTACAACCACTCCCTACGAGCAGTACTTC
CDR3aa: CSVTTTPYEQYF

len: 13
abundance: NA
d_gene: NA
v_gene: TRBV6-6
j_gene: TRBJ1-1
CDR3nt: TGTGCCAGCAGTTTCGGACCCGAGGCTGAAGCTTTCTTT
CDR3aa: CASSFGPEAEAFF

len: 15
abundance: few
d_gene: NA
v_gene: TRBV9
j_gene: TRBJ2-7
CDR3nt: TGTGCCAGCAGCGTAGCTCCAAGTTCGGACTACGAGCAGTACTTC
CDR3aa: CASSVAPSSDYEQYF

len: 15
abundance: few
d_gene: TRBD1
v_gene: TRBV27
j_gene: TRBJ2-5
CDR3nt: TGTGCCAGCAGGGGGGTAGGTACAGGGGAAGAGACCCAGTACTTC
CDR3aa: CASRGVGTGEETQYF

len: 17
abundance: few
d_gene: NA
v_gene: TRBV4-2
j_gene: TRBJ2-1
CDR3nt: TGTGCCAGCAGCTCCCTAGATCAGGGGCGCGGAAACAATGAGCAGTTCTTC
CDR3aa: CASSSLDQGRGNNEQFF

len: 13
abundance: many
d_gene: NA
v_gene: TRBV12-3/TRBV12-4
j_gene: TRBJ1-5
CDR3nt: TGTGCCAGCAGTTTAAGCAGGGAACAGCCCCAGCATTTT
CDR3aa: CASSLSREQPQHF

len: 16
abundance: NA
d_gene: TRBD1
v_gene: TRBV28
j_gene: TRBJ2-2
CDR3nt: TGTGCCAGCCTCCCGGGACAGGGAATCGGAACCGGGGAGCTGTTTTTT
CDR3aa: CASLPGQGIGTGELFF

len: 13
abundance: NA
d_gene: TRBD2
v_gene: TRBV7-9
j_gene: TRBJ2-7
CDR3nt: TGTGCCAGCAGGGCTAGCGGCTCCTACGAGCAGTACTTC
CDR3aa: CASRASGSYEQYF

len: 15
abundance: many
d_gene: NA
v_gene: TRBV10-3
j_gene: TRBJ2-7
CDR3nt: TGTGCCATCAGTGAGTCGGAGGGGGGGCCCTACGAGCAGTACTTC
CDR3aa: CAISESEGGPYEQYF

len: 15
abundance: few
d_gene: NA
v_gene: TRBV7-9
j_gene: TRBJ2-7
CDR3nt: TGTGCCAGCAGCCCACCCCGGGACTCCGGGTTGGTGGAGTACTTC
CDR3aa: CASSPPRDSGLVEYF

len: 14
abundance: many
d_gene: NA
v_gene: TRBV9
j_gene: TRBJ2-5
CDR3nt: TGTGCCAGCAGCCCAGGACGGAATCGGGAGACCCAGTACTTC
CDR3aa: CASSPGRNRETQYF

len: 15
abundance: NA
d_gene: NA
v_gene: TRBV5-1
j_gene: TRBJ2-7
CDR3nt: TGCGCCAGCAGCTTTGGCAACCTCGCGTCCTACGAGCAGTACTTC
CDR3aa: CASSFGNLASYEQYF

len: 16
abundance: many
d_gene: TRBD2
v_gene: TRBV5-1
j_gene: TRBJ2-5
CDR3nt: TGCGCCAGCAGATTTGGCGGGGGTCCCCCTCAAGAGACCCAGTACTTC
CDR3aa: CASRFGGGPPQETQYF

len: 12
abundance: few
d_gene: NA
v_gene: TRBV6-2/TRBV6-3
j_gene: TRBJ2-5
CDR3nt: TGTGCCAGCAGTTACTCGGTAGAGACCCAGTACTTC
CDR3aa: CASSYSVETQYF

len: 16
abundance: many
d_gene: NA
v_gene: TRBV9
j_gene: TRBJ2-2
CDR3nt: TGTGCCAGCAGCGTAGGGTCCACTCCGACCACCGGGGAGCTGTTTTTT
CDR3aa: CASSVGSTPTTGELFF

len: 13
abundance: NA
d_gene: TRBD1
v_gene: TRBV7-9
j_gene: TRBJ1-2
CDR3nt: TGTGCCAGCAGCCCGGGACAGCTCTATGGCTACACCTTC
CDR3aa: CASSPGQLYGYTF

len: 15
abundance: NA
d_gene: NA
v_gene: TRBV7-2
j_gene: TRBJ1-2
CDR3nt: TGTGCCAGCAGCTTATCCCCGGGCCTCACTGGATTCTACACCTTC
CDR3aa: CASSLSPGLTGFYTF

len: 13
abundance: few
d_gene: NA
v_gene: TRBV5-4
j_gene: TRBJ2-7
CDR3nt: TGTGCCAGCAGCTACATCCAAGGTGGCGAGCAGTACTTC
CDR3aa: CASSYIQGGEQYF

len: 12
abundance: many
d_gene: NA
v_gene: TRBV20-1
j_gene: TRBJ2-1
CDR3nt: TGCAGTGCGCCCGCGGCCTACAATGAGCAGTTCTTC
CDR3aa: CSAPAAYNEQFF

len: 14
abundance: many
d_gene: NA
v_gene: TRBV7-2
j_gene: TRBJ1-2
CDR3nt: TGTGCCAGCAGCTTAGAGCCGTCCCTCGGTGGCTACACCTTC
CDR3aa: CASSLEPSLGGYTF

len: 14
abundance: NA
d_gene: NA
v_gene: TRBV2
j_gene: TRBJ2-7
CDR3nt: TGTGCCAGCAGTCCTAATCCGGGTCCCCACGAGCAGTACTTC
CDR3aa: CASSPNPGPHEQYF

len: 15
abundance: many
d_gene: NA
v_gene: TRBV20-1
j_gene: TRBJ1-2
CDR3nt: TGCAGTGCTAGAGTTCTCACAGGGAGGGACTATGGCTACACCTTC
CDR3aa: CSARVLTGRDYGYTF

len: 12
abundance: NA
d_gene: NA
v_gene: TRBV5-1
j_gene: TRBJ2-7
CDR3nt: TGCGCCAGCAGCTTTGACTTCTACGAGCAGTACTTC
CDR3aa: CASSFDFYEQYF

len: 11
abundance: few
d_gene: NA
v_gene: TRBV20-1
j_gene: TRBJ1-1
CDR3nt: TGCAGTGCTCTTGGCCCTATAATAGCTTTCTTT
CDR3aa: CSALGPIIAFF

len: 16
abundance: few
d_gene: NA
v_gene: TRBV6-1
j_gene: TRBJ2-2
CDR3nt: TGTGCCAGCAGTGAAGAAACGATCCTGCTAAACGGGGAGCTGTTTTTT
CDR3aa: CASSEETILLNGELFF

len: 15
abundance: NA
d_gene: NA
v_gene: TRBV6-5
j_gene: TRBJ1-1
CDR3nt: TGTGCCAGCAGTTACGGATGGGGAGTCAACACTGAAGCTTTCTTT
CDR3aa: CASSYGWGVNTEAFF